Each of the 19 T cell receptor beta chains below was sequenced from the same sample in a study of shared clonotypes between healthy human individuals (dated by TCRdb to 2019 to 2021). The library was prepared using the immunoSEQ multiplex PCR assay. Drawn from immuneACCESS, this table holds only the in-frame rearrangements with V and J called that TCRdb kept. Clones are partly lost; checked studies trace under half to an unresolved V gene and leave the rest unexplained. This sample lists a few million clones; more than 90% were detected once. Jointly, the top ten make up around 0.15% of the sample. Sequenced material: naive CD4+ T cells sorted from blood. Reading the label with the study, this specimen's cell subset or site is: CD45RA+ positively selected. The receptors here all came from a man in his late teens or twenties in good health.

This chain connects TRBV2 to TRBJ1-1, with TRBD1 matching 11 bases. V gave up 1 base and J gave up 5 bases; unmatched junction bases: 9. Looked up from germline, CDR1 is SNHLY and CDR2 is FYNNEI. This CDR3 is 17 amino acids long. Here the CDR3 reads CASSEGFRTGGKTEAFF. Written as DNA, the CDR3 is TGTGCCAGCAGTGAAGGATTCCGGACAGGGGGCAAGACTGAAGCTTTCTTT. The full variable domain, in which reference TRBV2 and TRBJ1-1 provide the parts outside the CDR3, is EPEVTQTPSHQVTQMGQEVILRCVPISNHLYFYWYRQILGQKVEFLVSFYNNEISEKSEIFDDQFSVERPDGSNFTLKIRSTKLEDSAMYFCASSEGFRTGGKTEAFFGQGTRLTVV.

V gene TRBV2 combines with J gene TRBJ2-7, with TRBD1 matching 7 bases. The CDR3 sequence is 16 residues long. CDR1 SNHLY and CDR2 FYNNEI come from the germline V gene. V was pared by 5 bases and J by 0 bases, with 10 bases of the junction left unmatched. DNA for the CDR3: TGTGCCAGCAGTCCAAAAACAGGGGTAAGCTCCTACGAGCAGTACTTC. This codes for CASSPKTGVSSYEQYF. Filled out from reference TRBV2 and TRBJ2-7, the complete variable domain reads EPEVTQTPSHQVTQMGQEVILRCVPISNHLYFYWYRQILGQKVEFLVSFYNNEISEKSEIFDDQFSVERPDGSNFTLKIRSTKLEDSAMYFCASSPKTGVSSYEQYFGPGTRLTVT.

This chain links TRBV5-5 with TRBJ1-6, with 12 bases lining up with TRBD1. This CDR3 has 18 residues. Germline V lookup: CDR1 SGHKS, CDR2 YYEKEE (reference sequence). Trimming removed 3 bases from V and 0 bases from J; junction bases left unmatched: 4. CDR3 bases: TGTGCCAGCAGCTATGGGACAGGGGGCTACTCCTATAATTCACCCCTCCACTTT. It yields the protein CASSYGTGGYSYNSPLHF.

The rearrangement links TRBV30 to TRBJ1-5, with D possibly being TRBD1 (6 bases). Germline V gene sequence: CDR1 GTSNPN, CDR2 SVGIG (reference sequence). V was pared by 7 bases and J by 11 bases, with 21 bases between. CDR3 length equals 13 residues. The CDR3 protein is CALGGQDLRTQHF. In DNA form, the CDR3 reads TGTGCCTTAGGGGGGCAGGACCTTCGTACCCAGCATTTT.

This chain joins TRBV10-1 and TRBJ2-1, with D possibly TRBD2 on 5 matching bases. The CDR3 runs 13 residues. CDR1 and CDR2 (germline): WNHNN, SYGVQD (reference sequence). Between the trimmed V and J ends, which lost 4 bases and 9 bases, there was a span of 13 bases. CDR3 protein: CASSVGSRGEQFF. CDR3 DNA: TGCGCCAGCAGTGTGGGGAGTCGGGGTGAGCAGTTCTTC.

Of note for this clone: This CDR3 is also generated by other DNA sequences in the sample. The rearrangement uses TRBV7-9 and TRBJ2-1, with D perhaps TRBD1 or TRBD2 (5 bases each). V was shortened by 1 base and J by 2 bases, with 9 bases between the two germline ends. This CDR3 is built from 15 residues. The germline V gene encodes CDR1 SEHNR and CDR2 FQNEAQ (reference sequence). CDR3: CASSLGQGPYNEQFF. The CDR3 bases are TGTGCCAGCAGCTTAGGTCAGGGACCCTACAATGAGCAGTTCTTC.

The V call is TRBV27, the J call TRBJ1-4; TRBD1 is a possible D gene (5 bases). V was pared by 6 bases and J by 8 bases, with 19 bases between. CDR1 is MNHEY, CDR2 SMNVEV, per germline (reference sequence). The CDR3 has 15 residues. CDR3 sequence reads: CASSLMGLREEKLFF. The CDR3 bases are TGTGCCAGCAGCTTAATGGGACTGAGGGAGGAAAAACTGTTTTTT.

This CDR3 is CASSKAGRNLDYEQYF. The CDR3 DNA is TGTGCCAGCAGCAAAGCTGGGAGAAACCTAGACTACGAGCAGTACTTC. The V and J genes are TRBV21-1 and TRBJ2-7; TRBD2, as called in the table, went unchecked against the DNA. TRBV21-1 is reported as a pseudogene. The CDR3 is 16 amino acids.

The chain links TRBV18 to TRBJ2-1; D is possibly TRBD1 or TRBD2 (5 bases each). Germline V gene data show CDR1 as KGHSH and CDR2 as LQKENI. Trimming pared 6 bases from V and 9 bases from J, leaving 21 bases between. The CDR3 runs 15 residues. The CDR3 nucleotides are TGTGCCAGCTCGCCCGGGACCTCTTCGGATACTGAGCAGTTCTTC. Translated: CASSPGTSSDTEQFF.

The chain recombines TRBV9 with TRBJ2-6; no clear D. The CDR3 spans 16 residues. Trimming removed 0 bases at V and 0 bases at J, with 7 bases between. CDR1 and CDR2 (germline): SGDLS, YYNGEE. CDR3 bases: TGTGCCAGCAGCGTAGAGGATATCTCTGGGGCCAACGTCCTGACTTTC. It encodes CASSVEDISGANVLTF.

V gene TRBV5-1 combines with J gene TRBJ2-3; D gene uncertain. Germline V gene data show CDR1 as SGHRS and CDR2 as YFSETQ. The CDR3 covers 14 residues. V shed 4 bases and J shed 5 bases, with 14 bases lying between them. CDR3 nucleotide sequence: TGCGCCAGCAGCCCCCGCTCCCCAGTAGATACGCAGTATTTT. Translation: CASSPRSPVDTQYF.

The J gene is TRBJ2-3, the V gene TRBV19; D might be TRBD1 or TRBD2, each matching 5 bases. CDR1 is LNHDA and CDR2 is SQIVND in the germline V gene (reference sequence). This CDR3 contains 14 residues. V was shortened by 1 base and J by 7 bases, with 12 bases between the two germline ends. The CDR3 region is CASSIGPGANTQYF. CDR3 DNA: TGTGCCAGTAGTATAGGCCCCGGGGCGAATACGCAGTATTTT.

The chain employs TRBV11-2 and TRBJ2-1; D is possibly TRBD2 (6 bases). V gave up 0 bases and J gave up 15 bases, with 12 bases separating them. The CDR3 consists of 12 residues. CDR1 and CDR2 (germline): SGHAT, FQNNGV. Written as DNA, the CDR3 is TGTGCCAGCAGCTTAGATGGGACGGAGGGGTTCTTC. Protein: CASSLDGTEGFF.

This clone was detected once. This chain links TRBV9 with TRBJ2-5, with TRBD2 matching over 11 bases. This CDR3 spans 17 amino acids. The V gene's germline CDR1 is SGDLS and CDR2 YYNGEE. The V segment lost 0 bases and the J segment 4 bases; nucleotides outside the gene matches: 8. The CDR3 protein is CASSVAPLAGGSETQYF. Written as DNA, the CDR3 is TGTGCCAGCAGCGTAGCCCCCCTAGCGGGAGGATCAGAGACCCAGTACTTC.

The chain is built from TRBV5-1 and TRBJ2-7; 9 positions match TRBD1. The CDR3 has 17 amino acids. Germline trimming cut 4 bases from V and 3 bases from J; bases unmatched to any gene: 14. CDR1 and CDR2 (germline): SGHRS, YFSETQ. The CDR3 DNA follows: TGCGCCAGCAGCAATCATATCTTAAGGACAGGGGACTACGAGCAGTACTTC. This sequence encodes CASSNHILRTGDYEQYF.

This clone has a single count. The rearrangement links TRBV10-3 to TRBJ2-7; maybe TRBD1 (6 bases). Between the trimmed V and J ends, which lost 2 bases and 0 bases, there was a span of 11 bases. In germline, CDR1 is ENHRY, CDR2 SYGVKD. This CDR3 has 15 residues. As DNA, the CDR3 is TGTGCCATCAGTGAGGGCACACAGGGCTCCTACGAGCAGTACTTC. Translated, it gives CAISEGTQGSYEQYF.

This rearrangement joins TRBV10-3 to TRBJ1-4; 7 nucleotides align to TRBD1. CDR3 length: 12 residues. Germline values: CDR1 ENHRY, CDR2 SYGVKD. V lost 5 bases, J lost 14 bases, and 8 bases stayed unmatched. DNA for the CDR3: TGTGCCATCAGTCACGACAGGGCTTTGCTGTTTTTT. This sequence encodes CAISHDRALLFF.

This chain links TRBV7-9 with TRBJ2-1; 9 bases line up with TRBD1. The CDR3 runs to 17 residues. CDR1 is SEHNR, CDR2 FQNEAQ, per germline (reference sequence). J gave up 8 bases and V 0 bases, and 11 bases lay outside the gene matches. CDR3 residues: CASSLAIRVDRGDEQFF. DNA of the CDR3: TGTGCCAGCAGCTTAGCAATTAGGGTGGACAGGGGCGATGAGCAGTTCTTC.

The J gene is TRBJ2-5, the V gene TRBV5-1, with 7 bases aligning to TRBD2. Per germline, CDR1 SGHRS and CDR2 YFSETQ. J lost 1 base, V lost 4 bases, and 4 bases had no gene match. There are 14 residues in the CDR3. The CDR3 region has the DNA TGCGCCAGCAGCCGGGAGGTGAGCCAAGAGACCCAGTACTTC. It yields the protein CASSREVSQETQYF.